Following are 20 T cell receptor beta chains from one sample sequenced in a study of cytomegalovirus exposure and HLA in healthy donors. Profiling relied on immunoSEQ multiplex PCR, and the TCRdb table lists in-frame clones only, not all of them. The table shows over 60,000 clones, with approximately 97% occurring only once. The source material was PBMCs. The receptors originated from a man aged 18 to 30 in good health and CMV-seronegative.

This rearrangement joins TRBV11-3 to TRBJ2-3; possible D gene TRBD1, 5 bases. V was pared by 2 bases and J by 3 bases, with 9 bases between. CDR3 length: 14 residues. The germline V gene has CDR1 SGHNT and CDR2 YENEEA. CDR3: CASSLTGGTDTQYF. In nucleotides, the CDR3 is TGTGCCAGCAGCTTAACAGGCGGAACAGATACGCAGTATTTT.

The chain couples TRBV9 to TRBJ1-3, with 7 bases fitting TRBD1. The germline gives CDR1 SGDLS, CDR2 YYNGEE. J lost 0 bases, V lost 3 bases, and 6 bases had no gene match. The CDR3 is made up of 16 amino acids. CDR3 coding DNA: TGTGCCAGCAGCGCCCCGACAGGGCACTCTGGAAACACCATATATTTT. Amino acid sequence: CASSAPTGHSGNTIYF. The variable domain in full, completed from reference TRBV9 and TRBJ1-3, reads DSGVTQTPKHLITATGQRVTLRCSPRSGDLSVYWYQQSLDQGLQFLIQYYNGEERAKGNILERFSAQQFPDLHSELNLSSLELGDSALYFCASSAPTGHSGNTIYFGEGSWLTVV.

The chain carries TRBV5-1 and TRBJ2-7; TRBD1 agrees at 9 bases. Germline values: CDR1 SGHRS, CDR2 YFSETQ. V was clipped by 1 base and J by 6 bases; unmatched bases: 8. The CDR3 consists of 15 residues. This CDR3 is CASSLLQGAQSEQYF. CDR3 in DNA: TGCGCCAGCAGCTTGTTACAGGGGGCGCAAAGCGAGCAGTACTTC.

This chain uses TRBV5-5 with TRBJ2-2, with a tentative D call TRBD2 (5 bases). Looked up from germline, CDR1 is SGHKS and CDR2 is YYEKEE (reference sequence). Deletions cut 0 bases from V and 3 bases from J, with 6 bases between. There are 14 residues in the CDR3. The CDR3 spells CASSLVEDTGELFF. CDR3 DNA: TGTGCCAGCAGCTTGGTGGAGGACACCGGGGAGCTGTTTTTT.

The CDR3 bases are TGTGCCACCAGCAGAGGGGGCAGCCTGACCGGGGAGCTGTTTTTT. It yields the protein CATSRGGSLTGELFF. V and J are TRBV15 and TRBJ2-2; D might be TRBD1 (5 bases). Germline V gene data show CDR1 as LNHNV and CDR2 as YYDKDF (reference sequence). The CDR3 contains 15 residues. The ends were cut back, 1 base at V and 5 bases at J, with 11 bases in the middle.

This sequence joins TRBV7-8 and TRBJ1-1; 8 bases line up with TRBD1. This CDR3 has 16 residues. V shed 1 base, J shed 1 base, and the junction held 5 bases outside the gene matches. From germline, CDR1 is SGHVS and CDR2 FQNEAQ. CDR3 DNA sequence: TGTGCCAGCAGCTTAGACCGGGGGACAGGGAACACTGAAGCTTTCTTT. Translation gives CASSLDRGTGNTEAFF.

The rearrangement joins TRBV19 to TRBJ2-2; weak D call: TRBD1 (6 bases). Trimming shortened V by 6 bases and J by 1 base, and 9 bases separated the two germline ends. CDR1 and CDR2 (germline): LNHDA, SQIVND (reference sequence). This CDR3 is 14 amino acids long. The CDR3 region is CASSMDRNTGELFF. DNA of the CDR3: TGTGCCAGTAGCATGGACAGGAACACCGGGGAGCTGTTTTTT.

This chain joins TRBV14 and TRBJ2-5; 9 bases align to TRBD1. V lost 2 bases to trimming and J lost 4 bases; unmatched junction nucleotides: 8. CDR1 is SGHDN, CDR2 FVKESK, per germline. The CDR3 covers 16 residues. Written as DNA, the CDR3 is TGTGCCAGCAGCCAAACAGGGGGCGCGCTTGGAGAGACCCAGTACTTC. Protein: CASSQTGGALGETQYF.

The gene calls are TRBV5-5 and TRBJ1-1; no clear D gene. The V end was cut by 4 bases, the J end by 4 bases, with 8 bases between. Germline V gene sequence: CDR1 SGHKS, CDR2 YYEKEE (reference sequence). This CDR3 is 12 amino acids long. Here the CDR3 DNA reads TGTGCCAGCAGCCCGCCGGGCACTGAAGCTTTCTTT. Translation: CASSPPGTEAFF.

This chain uses TRBV27 with TRBJ2-7; 9 positions agree with TRBD2. With V trimmed by 6 bases and J by 6 bases, 9 bases remained unmatched. CDR3 length: 14 amino acids. The germline CDR1 and CDR2 sequences are MNHEY and SMNVEV (reference sequence). This CDR3 is CASSLAGEAPEQYF. In DNA, the CDR3 is TGTGCCAGCAGCTTAGCGGGAGAGGCTCCCGAGCAGTACTTC.

The gene calls are TRBV18 and TRBJ1-1; tentatively, D is TRBD1 (5 bases). V shed 4 bases and J shed 1 base, with 13 bases lying between them. CDR3 length: 15 residues. Germline V gives CDR1 KGHSH, CDR2 LQKENI. The CDR3 nucleotides read TGTGCCAGCTCACTAGGGGAGGGCAAGAACACTGAAGCTTTCTTT. Its translation: CASSLGEGKNTEAFF.

The chain couples TRBV13 to TRBJ1-2; 8 bases align to TRBD1. Per germline, CDR1 PRHDT and CDR2 FYEKMQ (reference sequence). The CDR3 is 16 residues long. V was pared by 5 bases and J by 8 bases, with 16 bases of the junction left unmatched. The CDR3 sequence: CASSRPGGAPPVGYTF. The CDR3 DNA sequence: TGTGCCAGCAGCCGGCCAGGGGGCGCCCCCCCAGTAGGCTACACCTTC.

The chain has TRBV10-3 and TRBJ1-6, with 8 bases matching TRBD1. CDR1 ENHRY and CDR2 SYGVKD come from the germline V gene. V shed 7 bases, J shed 5 bases, and the junction held 4 bases outside the gene matches. The CDR3 consists of 14 residues. DNA for the CDR3: TGTGCCATCACCCCGGACAGGGATAATTCACCCCTCCACTTT. Translated: CAITPDRDNSPLHF.

V and J are TRBV4-1 and TRBJ2-7; 11 bases line up with TRBD2. Losses at the gene ends were 1 base for V and 0 bases for J; bases not matched to a gene: 2. CDR1 and CDR2 (germline): MGHRA, YSYEKL. CDR3 length: 16 residues. For the CDR3, the DNA is TGCGCCAGCAGCCAAGTAACTAGCGGGAGCTCCTACGAGCAGTACTTC. Translating gives CASSQVTSGSSYEQYF.

This clone has a single count. This chain joins TRBV7-9 and TRBJ2-1; TRBD2 matches 7 bases. Germline V gene lookup returns CDR1 SEHNR and CDR2 FQNEAQ (reference sequence). This CDR3 spans 18 amino acids. After removal of 2 bases from V and 8 bases from J, the junction contained 18 bases not matched to a gene. The CDR3 reads CASSLSPASGRASDEQFF. CDR3 nucleotides: TGTGCCAGCAGCTTATCCCCGGCGAGTGGGAGGGCCTCGGATGAGCAGTTCTTC.

The chain carries TRBV6-6 and TRBJ1-2; the D is unclear. V was pared by 0 bases and J by 5 bases, with 10 bases between. This CDR3 region has 14 residues. Germline assignment: CDR1 MNHNY and CDR2 SVGAGI (reference sequence). Here the CDR3 reads CASSYSGGKYGYTF. CDR3 bases: TGTGCCAGCAGTTACTCTGGCGGAAAATATGGCTACACCTTC.

The count of this clone is one. The chain employs TRBV14 and TRBJ1-2, with 7 bases matching TRBD1. This CDR3 has 15 residues. Germline loops: CDR1 SGHDN, CDR2 FVKESK. V trimming: 3 bases; J trimming: 2 bases; junction bases outside the gene matches: 6. DNA for the CDR3: TGTGCCAGCAGCCATAATGGACAGGAGAACTATGGCTACACCTTC. Translated, it gives CASSHNGQENYGYTF. The variable domain in full, completed from reference TRBV14 and TRBJ1-2, reads EAGVTQFPSHSVIEKGQTVTLRCDPISGHDNLYWYRRVMGKEIKFLLHFVKESKQDESGMPNNRFLAERTGGTYSTLKVQPAELEDSGVYFCASSHNGQENYGYTFGSGTRLTVV.

The rearrangement joins TRBV14 to TRBJ1-6, with D possibly TRBD1 on 6 matching bases. CDR1 is SGHDN and CDR2 is FVKESK in the germline V gene. The CDR3 has 17 amino acids. Trimming took off 0 bases at V and 10 bases at J, with 19 bases between the two ends. CDR3 in DNA: TGTGCCAGCAGCCAAGACCGTGCCAGGGGTAGTTGGTCACCCCTCCACTTT. Protein: CASSQDRARGSWSPLHF.

To note about this clone: One end of the junction fails to match germline, which may point to a read error. The sample has other DNA sequences that encode this CDR3 too. The chain employs TRBV9 and TRBJ2-7; 9 bases fit TRBD1. Germline CDR1 reads SGDLS; CDR2 reads YYNGEE. This CDR3 comprises 16 residues. CDR3 in DNA: TGTGCCAGCAGCCAGGCCGGGACAGGGCATCTCTACGAGCAGTACTTT. Protein sequence: CASSQAGTGHLYEQYF.

V and J are TRBV6-1 and TRBJ2-3, with TRBD2 as a possible D gene (5 bases). The CDR3 is 13 residues long. V was pared by 7 bases and J by 0 bases, with 8 bases between. The germline V gene has CDR1 MNHNS and CDR2 SASEGT. CDR3 bases: TGTGCCAGCATGAGCGGTAGCACAGATACGCAGTATTTT. It codes for CASMSGSTDTQYF.